Below, 30 T cell receptor beta chains from the same sample are listed, as sequenced in a study of molecular identifiers for immune sequencing clone quantification. TCRdb processed the PCR reads anew with MiXCR; each CDR3 protein has one entry. The sample lists around 470,000 distinct CDR3 sequences, over 20% occurring once. The sample comprised naive CD8+ T cells from blood, with Jurkat cell RNA spiked in. Subset of the sample: FACS-sorted CD8+CD4-CCR7+CD45RA+ naive T cells. The receptors come from a human donor in good health. Some libraries in this study had Jurkat cell RNA spiked in.

CDR3 loop: CASSPPFRSTDTQHF. CDR3 DNA sequence: TGTGCCAGCTCACCACCTTTTCGGAGCACAGATACGCAGCATTTT. The V gene is TRBV18, the J gene TRBJ2-3; D unclear. Judging by the DNA end, TRBJ1-5 fits better; the J call may be wrong. Germline CDR1 is KGHSH and CDR2 is LQKENI. The CDR3 loop spans 15 amino acids.

This clonotype was detected a few times. The gene calls are TRBV30 and TRBJ2-3; D gene ambiguous. V lost 0 bases and J lost 2, with 12 bases in between. Germline CDR1 is GTSNPN and CDR2 is SVGIG (reference sequence). The CDR3 is 15 amino acids. The CDR3: CAWSVAQITTDTQYF. The DNA of the CDR3 is TGTGCCTGGAGTGTAGCACAGATCACCACAGATACGCAGTATTTT.

The table lists this clonotype with many counts. CDR3 sequence: CASSEVGVYGYTF. DNA of the CDR3: TGTGCCAGCAGTGAAGTGGGGGTATATGGCTACACCTTC. V and J are TRBV2 and TRBJ1-2; possible D gene TRBD1, 5 bases. The V and J ends lost 1 base and 5 bases respectively, with 8 bases between them. The CDR3 is 13 amino acids. CDR1 is SNHLY and CDR2 is FYNNEI in the germline V gene.

The chain combines TRBV11-2 with TRBJ2-3, with 7 nucleotides matching TRBD1. This CDR3 region has 12 residues. Looked up from germline, CDR1 is SGHAT and CDR2 is FQNNGV. After removal of 6 bases from V and 5 bases from J, the junction contained 2 bases not matched to a gene. This CDR3 reads CASSRQGDTQYF. The CDR3 DNA reads as TGTGCCAGCAGTAGACAGGGAGATACGCAGTATTTT.

This clonotype was recorded many times. This rearrangement joins TRBV7-9 to TRBJ1-6; D uncertain. The germline V and J ends were trimmed by 4 bases and 9 bases, with 22 bases remaining between them. This CDR3 spans 17 amino acids. CDR1 and CDR2 from the germline V gene are SEHNR and FQNEAQ (reference sequence). The CDR3 nucleotides are TGTGCCAGCAGCTCCACACAACATGGATTAAGCTCTTCACCCCTCCACTTT. Protein sequence: CASSSTQHGLSSSPLHF.

On this clonotype: Its ends do not fully match the called genes, so a read error is possible. In nucleotides, the CDR3 is TGTGCCAGCAGTCTTAACACCGGGGAGCCGTTTTTT. Translation gives CASSLNTGEPFF. The chain employs TRBV5-6 and TRBJ2-2, with D perhaps matching TRBD2 (5 bases). This CDR3 is 12 amino acids long. Germline CDR1 is SGHDT and CDR2 is YYEEEE.

V usage is TRBV4-2 and J usage is TRBJ2-7; no firm D call. V shed 1 base and J shed 6 bases, with 10 bases lying between them. The CDR3 extends over 13 amino acids. The germline V gene encodes CDR1 LGHNA and CDR2 YNFKEQ. CDR3 DNA: TGTGCCAGCAGCCAAGGCCAGGTCCCCGAGCAGTACTTC. Amino acid sequence: CASSQGQVPEQYF.

This clonotype came up many times. This chain joins TRBV27 and TRBJ2-7; D is possibly TRBD2 (5 bases). Germline-derived CDR1 and CDR2 are MNHEY and SMNVEV (reference sequence). The V and J ends lost 6 bases and 2 bases respectively, with 11 bases between them. The CDR3 is 13 amino acids. As DNA, the CDR3 is TGTGCCAGCAGCGCGGACGGGACCTACGAGCAGTACTTC. Translating it yields CASSADGTYEQYF.

As regards this clonotype: This could be a read error, since a much larger clone is one nucleotide away. The chain is built from TRBV11-2 and TRBJ2-5, with D perhaps matching TRBD1 (6 bases). The CDR3 is made up of 16 amino acids. The germline V gene encodes CDR1 SGHAT and CDR2 FQNNGV. CDR3 DNA: TGTGCCAGCGGCTTCCTGAGAACAGGGTTCCAAGAGACCCAGTACTTC. Amino acid sequence: CASGFLRTGFQETQYF.

The J gene is TRBJ2-7, the V gene TRBV2; 9 bases map to TRBD2. The junction had 2 bases not matched to a gene; V was cut back by 3 bases and J by 2 bases. The germline CDR1 and CDR2 sequences are SNHLY and FYNNEI. The CDR3 runs to 14 residues. The CDR3 nucleotides read TGTGCCAGCAGTGACGCTAGCGGGGCCTACGAGCAGTACTTC. Protein: CASSDASGAYEQYF.

About this clonotype: Relative to the germline gene, one junction end is altered; a read error may explain this. The J gene is TRBJ2-7, the V gene TRBV7-9; TRBD2 aligns across 11 bases. Germline V gene sequence: CDR1 SEHNR, CDR2 FQNEAQ (reference sequence). The CDR3 covers 16 residues. The CDR3 spells CASSLVGTSGPWERYF. As DNA, the CDR3 is TGTGCCAGCAGCTTGGTCGGGACTAGCGGACCATGGGAGCGGTACTTC.

The chain combines TRBV11-2 with TRBJ2-1; no definite D call. CDR3 length: 15 amino acids. Between the trimmed V and J ends, which lost 4 bases and 3 bases, there was a span of 13 bases. The germline CDR1 and CDR2 sequences are SGHAT and FQNNGV. In DNA, the CDR3 is TGTGCCAGCAGCTCTATAGGGCCTTTCTACAATGAGCAGTTCTTC. This encodes CASSSIGPFYNEQFF.

The chain carries TRBV7-9 and TRBJ2-7, with D perhaps matching TRBD1 (5 bases). CDR3 size: 15 residues. Deletions cut 0 bases from V and 0 bases from J, with 9 bases between. Germline V gives CDR1 SEHNR, CDR2 FQNEAQ (reference sequence). Here the CDR3 DNA reads TGTGCCAGCAGCTTAGCCGGCAGGGCCTCCTACGAGCAGTACTTC. Translated, it gives CASSLAGRASYEQYF.

Concerning this clonotype itself: A much larger clone differs by one base, so this may be a read error. The CDR3 protein is CASSANLWDTQYF. CDR3 bases: TGTGCCAGTAGTGCGAACCTTTGGGACACTCAGTACTTC. This chain joins TRBV19 and TRBJ2-4, with a weak D call TRBD1 (6 bases). This CDR3 comprises 13 residues. The V end lost 5 bases, the J end lost 12 bases, and 17 bases lay between the germline ends. CDR1 is LNHDA and CDR2 is SQIVND in the germline V gene (reference sequence).

Comment on this clonotype: A much larger clone lies one base from this, so it may be a read error. The chain couples TRBV7-9 to TRBJ2-5, with unresolved D. This CDR3 is 15 amino acids long. Germline V gene sequence: CDR1 SEHNR, CDR2 FQNEAQ (reference sequence). The CDR3 here is CASSLPAAVQETRYF. The CDR3 nucleotides read TGTGCCAGCAGCTTGCCGGCGGCGGTCCAAGAGACCCGGTACTTC.

On this clonotype itself: A much larger clone differs by one base, so this may be a read error. The chain links TRBV5-1 to TRBJ2-5, with 8 bases lining up with TRBD2. The ends lost 2 bases at V and 2 bases at J; junction bases unmatched: 5. Germline V gene sequence: CDR1 SGHRS, CDR2 YFSETQ. The CDR3 has 15 residues. The CDR3: CASSFSGSKQETQYF. The DNA of the CDR3 is TGCGCCAGCAGCTTCAGCGGGAGTAAACAAGAGACCCAGTACTTC.

This clonotype was recorded a few times. This chain links TRBV6-2 or TRBV6-3 with TRBJ2-2; weak D call: TRBD2 (5 bases). Deletions cut 0 bases from V and 1 base from J, with 9 bases between. The CDR3 is made up of 16 amino acids. The germline gives CDR1 MNHEY, CDR2 SVGEGT. In DNA form, the CDR3 reads TGTGCCAGCAGTTACTCCGGGGTAATGAACACCGGGGAGCTGTTTTTT. Its protein product is CASSYSGVMNTGELFF.

Of note for this clonotype: A much larger clone lies one base from this, so it may be a read error. This chain links TRBV30 with TRBJ2-1; D may be TRBD2 (5 bases). This CDR3 has 12 residues. CDR1 and CDR2 from the germline V gene are GTSNPN and SVGIG (reference sequence). Trimming left V 5 bases short and J 12 bases short, with 17 bases between. This CDR3 is CAWCSETGVQFF. In DNA form, the CDR3 reads TGTGCCTGGTGTTCAGAGACCGGGGTGCAGTTCTTC.

This clonotype was seen ten or more times. This chain connects TRBV9 to TRBJ2-3; 7 bases fit TRBD1. Germline loops: CDR1 SGDLS, CDR2 YYNGEE. The CDR3 is 14 amino acids. Trimming at V came to 1 base and at J to 4 bases, leaving 3 bases not matched to a gene. CDR3 region: CASSVWDRADTQYF. The DNA of the CDR3 is TGTGCCAGCAGCGTATGGGACAGAGCAGATACGCAGTATTTT.

The chain employs TRBV6-5 and TRBJ1-1; 9 bases agree with TRBD1. Germline values: CDR1 MNHEY, CDR2 SVGAGI. CDR3 length: 14 amino acids. V shed 2 bases, J shed 7 bases, and the junction held 5 bases outside the gene matches. The CDR3 DNA reads as TGTGCCAGCAGTTACACAGGGGGCACGGATGAAGCTTTCTTT. Translated: CASSYTGGTDEAFF.

This clonotype was observed many times. The gene calls are TRBV7-9 and TRBJ1-2; no reliable D call. The length of the CDR3 is 15 residues. With 3 bases removed from V and 4 bases from J, the gap between germline ends came to 15 bases. The germline CDR1 and CDR2 sequences are SEHNR and FQNEAQ (reference sequence). CDR3 sequence (DNA): TGTGCCAGCAGCTTCAGTCTGGGCCCCGGCTATGGCTACACCTTC. This encodes CASSFSLGPGYGYTF. Filled out from reference TRBV7-9 and TRBJ1-2, the complete variable domain reads DTGVSQNPRHKITKRGQNVTFRCDPISEHNRLYWYRQTLGQGPEFLTYFQNEAQLEKSRLLSDRFSAERPKGSFSTLEIQRTEQGDSAMYLCASSFSLGPGYGYTFGSGTRLTVV.

With regard to this clonotype: Given a much more abundant clone one base away, this may be a read error. The genes are TRBV7-9 and TRBJ2-3; TRBD2 aligns across 8 bases. Germline V gives CDR1 SEHNR, CDR2 FQNEAQ (reference sequence). CDR3 length: 15 amino acids. The CDR3 region has the DNA TGTGCCAGCAGCCAAGCGGGACTAGTATCCGATATGCAGTATTTT. Its protein product is CASSQAGLVSDMQYF.

The chain joins TRBV6-5 to TRBJ2-7; D unresolved. This CDR3 has 13 residues. Germline values: CDR1 MNHEY, CDR2 SVGAGI. V shed 2 bases and J shed 5 bases, with 10 bases lying between them. DNA for the CDR3: TGTGCCAGCAGTTACGTTGAATCTAACGAGCAGTACTTC. Translation: CASSYVESNEQYF.

This clonotype was detected many times. The chain carries TRBV5-1 and TRBJ2-5; D uncertain. The V gene lost 4 bases and the J gene lost 0 bases, with 7 bases spanning the gap. The CDR3 has 13 amino acids. Germline loops: CDR1 SGHRS, CDR2 YFSETQ. The CDR3 is CASSPGYQETQYF. CDR3 nucleotide sequence: TGCGCCAGCAGCCCTGGGTACCAAGAGACCCAGTACTTC.

This clonotype was observed many times. This rearrangement joins TRBV2 to TRBJ2-3, with 7 bases fitting TRBD2. In germline, CDR1 is SNHLY, CDR2 FYNNEI. Germline trimming cut 6 bases from V and 4 bases from J; bases unmatched to any gene: 28. The CDR3 sequence is 21 residues long. CDR3 in DNA: TGTGCCAGCAGCGCCTCCCCGCCGGGCCCCGGATTCGCGGGAGTATCAGATACGCAGTATTTT. Translated, it gives CASSASPPGPGFAGVSDTQYF.

The chain links TRBV30 to TRBJ2-7; TRBD1 matches 9 bases. The CDR3 has 13 residues. Per germline, CDR1 GTSNPN and CDR2 SVGIG (reference sequence). Trimming cost V 2 bases and J 5 bases; bases outside gene matches: 4. In nucleotides, the CDR3 is TGTGCCTGGAGTCTGGGACAGGGAAACGAGCAGTACTTC. Its protein is CAWSLGQGNEQYF.

In this sample, this clonotype turned up a few times. The genes are TRBV7-9 and TRBJ1-2; D is undetermined. Germline V gene data show CDR1 as SEHNR and CDR2 as FQNEAQ (reference sequence). Trimming shortened V by 1 base and J by 6 bases, and 3 bases separated the two germline ends. The CDR3 loop spans 11 amino acids. CDR3 nucleotides: TGTGCCAGCAGCTTAGTCGATGGCTACACCTTC. Protein sequence: CASSLVDGYTF.

In the case of this clonotype: At one of its ends the junction is not consistent with the germline gene, which may arise from a read error. The genes are TRBV28 and TRBJ2-1, with 11 bases aligning to TRBD2. CDR1 and CDR2 (germline): MDHEN, SYDVKM. The CDR3 consists of 15 residues. The CDR3 DNA reads as TGCGCCAGCAGCCAAGATAGCGGGAGGGGCAATGAGCAGTTCTTC. It yields the protein CASSQDSGRGNEQFF.

This clonotype was found a few times. The V call is TRBV14, the J call TRBJ2-7, with D maybe TRBD1 (5 bases). V was clipped by 2 bases and J by 2 bases, with 13 bases between them. Germline lookup yields CDR1 SGHDN and CDR2 FVKESK. The CDR3 runs to 15 residues. Here the CDR3 reads CASSQLYTGPYEQYF. CDR3 nucleotide sequence: TGTGCCAGCAGCCAATTGTATACAGGACCCTACGAGCAGTACTTC.

Comments on this clonotype: A single base separates this from a much larger clone, so it may be a read error. The chain is built from TRBV7-2 and TRBJ2-3; 12 bases agree with TRBD2. The CDR3 consists of 17 residues. V trimming: 6 bases; J trimming: 8 bases; junction bases outside the gene matches: 15. In germline, CDR1 is SGHTA, CDR2 FQGNSA. The CDR3 DNA reads as TGTGCCAGCAGTCGAACCAGCGGACTAGCGGGGATGGGTACGCAGTATTTT. Protein product: CASSRTSGLAGMGTQYF.